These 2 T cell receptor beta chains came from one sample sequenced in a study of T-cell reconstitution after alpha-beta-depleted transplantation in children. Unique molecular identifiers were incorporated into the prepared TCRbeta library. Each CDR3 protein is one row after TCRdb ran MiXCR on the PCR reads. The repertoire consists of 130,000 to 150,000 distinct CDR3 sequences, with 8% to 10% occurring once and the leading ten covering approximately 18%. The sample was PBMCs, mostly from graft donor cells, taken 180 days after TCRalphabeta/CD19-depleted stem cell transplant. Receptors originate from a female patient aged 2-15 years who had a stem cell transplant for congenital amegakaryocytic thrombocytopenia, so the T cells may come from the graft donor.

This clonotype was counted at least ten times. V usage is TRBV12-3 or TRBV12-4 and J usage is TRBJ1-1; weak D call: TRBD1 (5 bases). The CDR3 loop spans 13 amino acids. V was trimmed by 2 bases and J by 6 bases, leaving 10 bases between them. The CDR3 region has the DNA TGTGCCAGCAGTTTAAGAAGGGGCTCTGAAGCTTTCTTT. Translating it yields CASSLRRGSEAFF.

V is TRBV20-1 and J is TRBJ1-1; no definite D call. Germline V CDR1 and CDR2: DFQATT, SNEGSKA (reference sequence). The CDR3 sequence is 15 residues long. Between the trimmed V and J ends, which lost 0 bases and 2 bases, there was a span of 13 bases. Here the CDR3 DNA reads TGCAGTGCTAGAGATCCGCGACATATAAACACTGAAGCTTTCTTT. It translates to CSARDPRHINTEAFF.